This TCR beta chain was sequenced during a study of shared clonotypes between healthy human individuals. Notes on the study in general: Sorted-subset sequencing was shown by rarefaction to be incomplete despite large depth. Clonotypes shared by all four donors outscored non-shared clonotypes in generation probability.

This clone came up once. Its antigen remains unidentified. Using immunoSEQ multiplex PCR, the repertoire was profiled, and TCRdb retains in-frame clones only, with some absent. The data show over 1.4 million clones, over 95% seen once. Trimming pared 7 bases from V and 3 bases from J, leaving 22 bases between. The CDR3 consists of 17 residues. Germline CDR1 MDHEN, CDR2 SYDVKM. The specimen was naive CD4+ T cells sorted from blood. Described subset: CD45RA+ positively selected. V is TRBV28 and J is TRBJ1-5; D not certain. The sequence was obtained from a man younger than 45 in good health. The CDR3 DNA reads TGTGCCAGCACACGTTGGGTTGCCTTGCCGGACAATCAGCCCCAGCATTTT. It translates to CASTRWVALPDNQPQHF.